This T cell receptor beta chain was sequenced for a study of shared clonotypes between healthy human individuals (dated by TCRdb to about 2020). For context, the study as a whole: A few men and two women, aged 18 to 49 years, made up the cohort. To increase sequencing depth and limit assay-specific biases, TCR repertoire library preparation and sequencing were carried out by different laboratories using diverse techniques. Between about 0.85 and 10 billion PBMCs per donor were obtained by leukapheresis. For each donor, CD4 naive and CD4 memory were each run on three plates, CD8 naive on two plates, and CD8 memory on one plate. To estimate repertoire size and how much clonotype sharing occurs between individuals, the study deeply sequenced the blood TCR repertoires of 5 or 6 healthy adults. Beyond this particular receptor, the publication reports: Higher generation probabilities were observed for clonotypes shared by all four sorted-subset donors than for non-shared clonotypes. Rarefaction of sorted-subset datasets indicated incomplete sequencing despite the large sequencing depth. Sampling was restricted to blood, and TCR repertoires in tissue are likely to differ from TCR repertoires in blood. Because the study included only a small number of donors, the genetic and exposure-history diversity represented was limited. Naive subsets generally had larger estimated clonotype richness than memory subsets. Sharing across a handful of donors was observed for around 5% of naive CD4, 3% to 3.5% of naive CD8, 2% to 2.5% of memory CD4, and about 0.4% of memory CD8 clonotypes. Pairwise subsampling indicated that sequencing depth was expected to affect the degree of clonotype sharing among donors.

From the germline V gene (reference sequence), CDR1 is MNHEY and CDR2 is SMNVEV. V sheds 6 bases and J sheds 3 bases, leaving 12 bases between their ends. The CDR3, cysteine through phenylalanine, is 13 amino acids long. The DNA shown is the 39-base CDR3, in frame from base 1. Using the deep immunoSEQ assay, TCR CDR3 regions were amplified from genomic DNA by multiplex PCR. Extracted genomic DNA from each cell subset was distributed evenly across all wells of several immunoSEQ 96-well plates, and each plate was treated as a replicate. For sorted subsets, each replicate PCR was loaded with approximately 190 ng genomic DNA, equivalent to some 27,000 T cell genomes. The purified libraries were quantified using a Qubit 3.0 fluorometer, sized with a Bioanalyzer 2100, and then quantified again using the KAPA Library Quantification kit. Every immunoSEQ 96-well plate was sequenced on a dedicated single-read 150-cycle Illumina NextSeq 550 flow cell. The authors' pipeline ran thus. Because the immunoSEQ output held only junctional sequences and lacked quality scores, the filtering could not match the filtering applied to full-length reads. Sequences were annotated with PyIR, a Python wrapper for IgBLAST v1.9, using IMGT germline references to assign V/J genes and CDR3. Reads were filtered out if the reads had weak V/J assignments (E-value above 1e-6), no CDR3, stop codons, out-of-frame junctions, or ambiguous translated residues. A V3J clonotype was defined by an identical inferred V gene, J gene, and CDR3 amino acid sequence. Percentage overlap between repertoires was computed as shared unique clonotypes divided by the size of the smaller repertoire. RTK rarefaction, the Chao1 estimator, and Recon v2.1 estimates of unobserved clonotypes were used to assess repertoire richness. For all TCRbeta clonotypes obtained by the gDNA method from several donors, generation probabilities were computed with OLGA. TCRdb's version of the immuneACCESS table is confined to in-frame rearrangements and falls short of the full clone set. An unresolved V gene accounts for under half of the shortfall where checked; the remainder is of unknown origin. Clone size and V and J calls were adopted from that table, with D and trimming inferred from the DNA. The sample records over a million clones, roughly 70% of which are singletons. Of the sample, 1.5% is held by the ten largest clones.

As concerns this clone: Its antigen specificity is not known. The sample holds no much larger clone one base away, and base qualities are not on file.

The donors were healthy, HIV-negative adults who had no recently reported acute infections or vaccinations. All donors were Caucasian adults living in Nashville, Tennessee, USA. CD4+ T cells were enriched by magnetic negative selection, after which naive cells were positively selected on CD45RA and the negative fraction was taken as the memory subset. Blood was obtained by leukapheresis, after which PBMCs were separated by Ficoll-Histopaque density gradient centrifugation and cryopreserved in liquid nitrogen vapor phase. Analytical flow cytometry was used to check the purity and quantity of every magnetically sorted T cell population. From each sorted fraction, genomic DNA was isolated and quantified by UV absorbance on a Nanodrop 2000c.

The rearranged chain carries TRBV27 and TRBJ2-7, with an unclear D gene assignment. The source material was memory CD4+ T cells sorted from blood. The meaning of the sample's cell subset or site label: CD45RA-negative fraction. The receptor comes from a man younger than 30 in good health. Here is the DNA: TGTGCCAGCAGATCATCGGGCAGCTACGAGCAGTACTTC. This gives the protein CASRSSGSYEQYF.